The rows below give T cell receptor beta chains drawn from one sample of a study of OX40 agonist ivuxolimab in advanced cancers. Clones were read by immunoSEQ multiplex PCR, and TCRdb kept only the in-frame ones, dropping some. The data contain 90,000 to 100,000 clones, 85% to 90% of them singletons. This material consisted of CD4+ or CD8+ T cells sorted from blood, taken in a trial of the OX40 agonist ivuxolimab. Source of these receptors: an adult with an advanced solid tumor such as melanoma, head and neck, liver or kidney cancer. Each CDR3 is given with its conserved first and last residue. A D gene is named only where the DNA matches it firmly. The size entry is marked missing in some rows and otherwise reads once, few, many or a size class.

abundance: once; d_gene: TRBD1; j_gene: TRBJ2-7; v_gene: TRBV6-6; CDR3nt: TGTGCCAGCAATCGGGACAGGGATTCCTACGAGCAGTACTTC; CDR3aa: CASNRDRDSYEQYF
abundance: once; d_gene: NA; j_gene: TRBJ2-1; v_gene: TRBV29-1; CDR3nt: TGCAGCGTTGAAGGAACCATAGCTGAGCAGTTCTTC; CDR3aa: CSVEGTIAEQFF
abundance: NA; d_gene: NA; j_gene: TRBJ2-1; v_gene: TRBV30; CDR3nt: TGTGCCTGGAGTGTACGATATGAGCAGTTCTTC; CDR3aa: CAWSVRYEQFF
abundance: NA; d_gene: TRBD1; j_gene: TRBJ2-1; v_gene: TRBV7-2; CDR3nt: TGTGCCAGCAGCACGTTGGGACAGCCGGAGTTCTTC; CDR3aa: CASSTLGQPEFF
abundance: NA; d_gene: NA; j_gene: TRBJ2-7; v_gene: TRBV30; CDR3nt: TGTGCCTGGAGTGGCGGGACTGGGTCCTACGAGCAGTACTTC; CDR3aa: CAWSGGTGSYEQYF
abundance: NA; d_gene: NA; j_gene: TRBJ1-4; v_gene: TRBV19; CDR3nt: TGTGCCAGTAGTCCAGGATCTGGCGAAAAACTGTTTTTT; CDR3aa: CASSPGSGEKLFF
abundance: NA; d_gene: TRBD1; j_gene: TRBJ1-2; v_gene: TRBV6-6; CDR3nt: TGTGCCAGCAGTAGCAGGGACAGGGGCGGTGGCTACACCTTC; CDR3aa: CASSSRDRGGGYTF
abundance: once; d_gene: NA; j_gene: TRBJ1-1; v_gene: TRBV5-6; CDR3nt: TGTGCCAGCAGCTTGCCGGGACAAATGGGAGTTCAAGCTTTCTTT; CDR3aa: CASSLPGQMGVQAFF
abundance: NA; d_gene: TRBD2; j_gene: TRBJ2-1; v_gene: TRBV6-4; CDR3nt: TGTGCCAGCAGTACCATTAGCGGGAGGGCCTACAATGAGCAGTTCTTC; CDR3aa: CASSTISGRAYNEQFF
abundance: few; d_gene: NA; j_gene: TRBJ1-1; v_gene: TRBV9; CDR3nt: TGTGCCAGCAGCGTAGGTGGGTACACTGAAGCTTTCTTT; CDR3aa: CASSVGGYTEAFF
abundance: NA; d_gene: TRBD1; j_gene: TRBJ1-2; v_gene: TRBV11-2; CDR3nt: TGTGCCAGCAGCTTCTCCGACAGGGGTAATGGCTACACCTTC; CDR3aa: CASSFSDRGNGYTF
abundance: NA; d_gene: TRBD1; j_gene: TRBJ2-4; v_gene: TRBV19; CDR3nt: TGTGCCAGTAGAACTACAGGGGGCGCATGGGCCAAAAACATTCAGTACTTC; CDR3aa: CASRTTGGAWAKNIQYF
abundance: NA; d_gene: NA; j_gene: TRBJ2-7; v_gene: TRBV28; CDR3nt: TGTGCCAGCAGACGGGGACAGGGATCGGCTAGCGGGAGTCACGAGCAGTACTTC; CDR3aa: CASRRGQGSASGSHEQYF
abundance: NA; d_gene: NA; j_gene: TRBJ2-1; v_gene: TRBV4-3; CDR3nt: TGCGCCAGCAGCCAACACCCTGGGGGCCTAGAGGATGAGCAGTTCTTC; CDR3aa: CASSQHPGGLEDEQFF
abundance: NA; d_gene: NA; j_gene: TRBJ2-7; v_gene: TRBV5-8; CDR3nt: TGTGCCAGCAGCCCGAGCTCCTACGAGCAGTACTTC; CDR3aa: CASSPSSYEQYF
abundance: NA; d_gene: TRBD2; j_gene: TRBJ2-1; v_gene: TRBV4-1; CDR3nt: TGCGCCAGCAGCCACCGAAGCGGGGGTCTCCTCTCCTACAATGAGCAGTTCTTC; CDR3aa: CASSHRSGGLLSYNEQFF
abundance: NA; d_gene: NA; j_gene: TRBJ1-6; v_gene: TRBV11-2; CDR3nt: TGTGCCAGCAGGCTTGTCTCGAACGCCTATAATTCACCCCTCCACTTT; CDR3aa: CASRLVSNAYNSPLHF
abundance: NA; d_gene: TRBD2; j_gene: TRBJ2-3; v_gene: TRBV10-3; CDR3nt: TGTGCCATCAGTAAGCGGGAGGGCACAGATACGCAGTATTTT; CDR3aa: CAISKREGTDTQYF
abundance: NA; d_gene: NA; j_gene: TRBJ2-1; v_gene: TRBV2; CDR3nt: TGTGCCAGCAGCACTTACTACAATGAGCAGTTCTTC; CDR3aa: CASSTYYNEQFF
abundance: NA; d_gene: NA; j_gene: TRBJ2-7; v_gene: TRBV7-9; CDR3nt: TGTGCCAGCAGCTTTGCGACGAACTCCTACGAGCAGTACTTC; CDR3aa: CASSFATNSYEQYF
abundance: NA; d_gene: NA; j_gene: TRBJ2-1; v_gene: TRBV11-3; CDR3nt: TGTGCCAGCAGCCCTAGCCACAATGAGCAGTTCTTC; CDR3aa: CASSPSHNEQFF
abundance: many; d_gene: NA; j_gene: TRBJ2-4; v_gene: TRBV5-1; CDR3nt: TGCGCCAGCAGCTTTGGGGGGGCCCAGATGAAAGCCAAAAACATTCAGTACTTC; CDR3aa: CASSFGGAQMKAKNIQYF
abundance: NA; d_gene: NA; j_gene: TRBJ1-2; v_gene: TRBV30; CDR3nt: TGTGCCTGGAGTACTGGGGCGGGCTATGGCTACACCTTC; CDR3aa: CAWSTGAGYGYTF
abundance: NA; d_gene: NA; j_gene: TRBJ2-7; v_gene: TRBV7-2; CDR3nt: TGTGCCAGCAGCTTAGTACTAGTTGGAGCTTACGAGCAGTACTTC; CDR3aa: CASSLVLVGAYEQYF
abundance: NA; d_gene: NA; j_gene: TRBJ2-1; v_gene: TRBV7-3; CDR3nt: TGTGCCAGCAGCTTAAGATCAGGGACCTACAATGAGCAGTTCTTC; CDR3aa: CASSLRSGTYNEQFF
abundance: NA; d_gene: TRBD2; j_gene: TRBJ2-1; v_gene: TRBV19; CDR3nt: TGTGCCAGTAGTATTATGGCAACTAGCGGGGGCTACAATGAGCAGTTCTTC; CDR3aa: CASSIMATSGGYNEQFF
abundance: NA; d_gene: NA; j_gene: TRBJ1-3; v_gene: TRBV30; CDR3nt: TGTGCCTGGACAGAGTCTGGAAACACCATATATTTT; CDR3aa: CAWTESGNTIYF
abundance: NA; d_gene: NA; j_gene: TRBJ1-4; v_gene: TRBV4-2; CDR3nt: TGTGCCAGCAGCCAATTCGGGCAGCCTAATGAAAAACTGTTTTTT; CDR3aa: CASSQFGQPNEKLFF
abundance: NA; d_gene: TRBD2; j_gene: TRBJ2-7; v_gene: TRBV5-4; CDR3nt: TGTGCCAGCAGCCTAGCGGGAGTTGACTACGAGCAGTACTTC; CDR3aa: CASSLAGVDYEQYF
abundance: NA; d_gene: NA; j_gene: TRBJ1-5; v_gene: TRBV12-5; CDR3nt: TGTGCTAGTGGTTTGGTCCAGGGACAGCCCCAGCATTTT; CDR3aa: CASGLVQGQPQHF
abundance: NA; d_gene: TRBD2; j_gene: TRBJ2-1; v_gene: TRBV7-9; CDR3nt: TGTGCCAGCAGCTTTCTAGCGGGAGGGCCTGAGTCGGGGCAGTTCTTC; CDR3aa: CASSFLAGGPESGQFF
abundance: NA; d_gene: NA; j_gene: TRBJ1-1; v_gene: TRBV9; CDR3nt: TGTGCCAGCAGCGTAGAGGGAGTGAACACTGAAGCTTTCTTT; CDR3aa: CASSVEGVNTEAFF
abundance: NA; d_gene: NA; j_gene: TRBJ1-1; v_gene: TRBV9; CDR3nt: TGTGCCAGCAGCGTAGGTTGGGATATCACTGAAGCTTTCTTT; CDR3aa: CASSVGWDITEAFF
abundance: NA; d_gene: NA; j_gene: TRBJ1-2; v_gene: TRBV5-4; CDR3nt: TGTGCCAGCAGCAACATCGGACAGAACTATGGCTACACCTTC; CDR3aa: CASSNIGQNYGYTF
abundance: NA; d_gene: NA; j_gene: TRBJ2-4; v_gene: TRBV2; CDR3nt: TGTGCCAGCAGTGAGGGGCCCCCGAACATTCAGTACTTC; CDR3aa: CASSEGPPNIQYF
abundance: NA; d_gene: NA; j_gene: TRBJ1-2; v_gene: TRBV30; CDR3nt: TGTGCCTGGAGTCATGGTGTGGGGGGTACTAACTATGGCTACACCTTC; CDR3aa: CAWSHGVGGTNYGYTF
abundance: once; d_gene: TRBD1; j_gene: TRBJ1-2; v_gene: TRBV10-3; CDR3nt: TGTGCCACGAGACAGGGGGCTCTATACTATGGCTACACCTTC; CDR3aa: CATRQGALYYGYTF
abundance: NA; d_gene: TRBD1; j_gene: TRBJ2-6; v_gene: TRBV5-1; CDR3nt: TGCGCCAGCAGCTTGACAGGGGGATCTGGGGCCAACGTCCTGACTTTC; CDR3aa: CASSLTGGSGANVLTF
abundance: NA; d_gene: TRBD2; j_gene: TRBJ2-3; v_gene: TRBV29-1; CDR3nt: TGCAGCGTTGAAACTAGCGGGTACACAGATACGCAGTATTTT; CDR3aa: CSVETSGYTDTQYF
abundance: NA; d_gene: NA; j_gene: TRBJ1-2; v_gene: TRBV5-1; CDR3nt: TGCGCCAGCAGCTTGGAGGCCAGTCCTAACTATGGCTACACCTTC; CDR3aa: CASSLEASPNYGYTF
abundance: NA; d_gene: NA; j_gene: TRBJ1-1; v_gene: TRBV5-1; CDR3nt: TGCGCCAGCAGCTGGGATGTGAACACTGAAGCTTTCTTT; CDR3aa: CASSWDVNTEAFF
abundance: NA; d_gene: TRBD2; j_gene: TRBJ2-1; v_gene: TRBV27; CDR3nt: TGTGCCAGCAGTCCTCCACCGGGACTAGCGGGTGAGCAGTTCTTC; CDR3aa: CASSPPPGLAGEQFF
abundance: NA; d_gene: TRBD1; j_gene: TRBJ2-5; v_gene: TRBV19; CDR3nt: TGTGCCAGTAGTCCACTTAGGGACAGGTCGGACCAGTACTTC; CDR3aa: CASSPLRDRSDQYF
abundance: medium-sized; d_gene: TRBD1; j_gene: TRBJ1-1; v_gene: TRBV27; CDR3nt: TGTGCCAGCAGTTTATGGACAGGGACTGAAGCTTTCTTT; CDR3aa: CASSLWTGTEAFF
abundance: NA; d_gene: NA; j_gene: TRBJ1-1; v_gene: TRBV4-3; CDR3nt: TGCGCCAGCAGCCAAGGGGGTCCTAGTAAGACTGAAGCTTTCTTT; CDR3aa: CASSQGGPSKTEAFF
abundance: NA; d_gene: NA; j_gene: TRBJ2-2; v_gene: TRBV7-2; CDR3nt: TGTGCCAGCAGCGACCGAGGAGGGGCCGGGGAGCTGTTTTTT; CDR3aa: CASSDRGGAGELFF
abundance: NA; d_gene: TRBD1; j_gene: TRBJ1-2; v_gene: TRBV27; CDR3nt: TGTGCCAGCAGTTTAGAAAGCGGAACAGGGGAAAACTATGGCTACACCTTC; CDR3aa: CASSLESGTGENYGYTF
abundance: NA; d_gene: TRBD1; j_gene: TRBJ2-7; v_gene: TRBV10-3; CDR3nt: TGTGCCATCAGTGAAGGGACAGGGTTGGGACTCTCCTACGAGCAGTACTTC; CDR3aa: CAISEGTGLGLSYEQYF
abundance: NA; d_gene: NA; j_gene: TRBJ2-2; v_gene: TRBV7-2; CDR3nt: TGTGCCAGCAGCTTAGCTGGGGGAAACACCGGGGAGCTGTTTTTT; CDR3aa: CASSLAGGNTGELFF
abundance: NA; d_gene: NA; j_gene: TRBJ2-7; v_gene: TRBV14; CDR3nt: TGTGCCAGCAGCCGGGGCGGTGGGGGCTACGAGCAGTACTTC; CDR3aa: CASSRGGGGYEQYF
abundance: NA; d_gene: TRBD1; j_gene: TRBJ1-4; v_gene: TRBV28; CDR3nt: TGTGCCAGCAGTAGCCGGGACAGTAATGAAAAACTGTTTTTT; CDR3aa: CASSSRDSNEKLFF
abundance: few; d_gene: TRBD1; j_gene: TRBJ2-7; v_gene: TRBV28; CDR3nt: TGTGCCAGCACCTCAGGGACAGGGGACCTACGAGAGCAGTACTTC; CDR3aa: CASTSGTGDLREQYF
abundance: NA; d_gene: NA; j_gene: TRBJ2-1; v_gene: TRBV7-9; CDR3nt: TGTGCCAGCGGCTTAATTGGCATTATCTCCTACAATGAGCAGTTCTTC; CDR3aa: CASGLIGIISYNEQFF